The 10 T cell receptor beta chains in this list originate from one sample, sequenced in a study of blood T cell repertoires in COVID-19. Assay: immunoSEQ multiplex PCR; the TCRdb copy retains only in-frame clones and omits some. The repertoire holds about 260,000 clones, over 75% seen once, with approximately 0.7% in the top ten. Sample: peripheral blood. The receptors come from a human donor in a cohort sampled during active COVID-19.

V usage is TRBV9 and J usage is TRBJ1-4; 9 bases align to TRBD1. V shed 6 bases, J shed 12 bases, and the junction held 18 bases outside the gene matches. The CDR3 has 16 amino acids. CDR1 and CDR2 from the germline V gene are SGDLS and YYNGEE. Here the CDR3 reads CASTLFLGQGSGELFF. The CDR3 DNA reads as TGTGCCAGCACCCTTTTTCTGGGACAGGGATCCGGAGAACTGTTTTTT. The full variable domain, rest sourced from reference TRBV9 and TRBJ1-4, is DSGVTQTPKHLITATGQRVTLRCSPRSGDLSVYWYQQSLDQGLQFLIQYYNGEERAKGNILERFSAQQFPDLHSELNLSSLELGDSALYFCASTLFLGQGSGELFFGSGTQLSVL.

CDR3 amino acids: CASSGQGAVSEKLFF. CDR3 sequence (DNA): TGTGCCAGTAGTGGACAGGGGGCGGTTAGTGAAAAACTGTTTTTT. The chain couples TRBV19 to TRBJ1-4; 11 bases map to TRBD1. With 5 bases clipped from V and 7 bases from J, the junction kept 6 bases outside the gene matches. Germline CDR1 reads LNHDA; CDR2 reads SQIVND (reference sequence). CDR3 length: 15 residues. The full variable domain, rest sourced from reference TRBV19 and TRBJ1-4, is DGGITQSPKYLFRKEGQNVTLSCEQNLNHDAMYWYRQDPGQGLRLIYYSQIVNDFQKGDIAEGYSVSREKKESFPLTVTSAQKNPTAFYLCASSGQGAVSEKLFFGSGTQLSVL.

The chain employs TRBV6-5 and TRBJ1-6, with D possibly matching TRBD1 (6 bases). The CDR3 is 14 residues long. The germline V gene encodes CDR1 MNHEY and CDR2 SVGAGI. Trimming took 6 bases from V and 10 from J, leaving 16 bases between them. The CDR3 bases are TGTGCCAGCAGCTACCGGGCAGGGGAATCACCCCTCCACTTT. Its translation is CASSYRAGESPLHF.

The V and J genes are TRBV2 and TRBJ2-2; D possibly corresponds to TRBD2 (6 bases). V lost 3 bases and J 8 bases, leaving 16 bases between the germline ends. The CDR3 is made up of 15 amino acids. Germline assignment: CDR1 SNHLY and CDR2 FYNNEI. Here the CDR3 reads CASSDLRPGGGELFF. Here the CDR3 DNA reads TGTGCCAGCAGTGATCTTAGGCCCGGGGGAGGGGAGCTGTTTTTT.

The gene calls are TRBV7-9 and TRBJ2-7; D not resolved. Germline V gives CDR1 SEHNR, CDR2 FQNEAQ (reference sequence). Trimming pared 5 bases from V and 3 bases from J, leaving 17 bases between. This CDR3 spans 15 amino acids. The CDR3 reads CASSPPRQVGYEQYF. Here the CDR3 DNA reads TGTGCCAGCAGCCCCCCTCGGCAGGTAGGCTACGAGCAGTACTTC.

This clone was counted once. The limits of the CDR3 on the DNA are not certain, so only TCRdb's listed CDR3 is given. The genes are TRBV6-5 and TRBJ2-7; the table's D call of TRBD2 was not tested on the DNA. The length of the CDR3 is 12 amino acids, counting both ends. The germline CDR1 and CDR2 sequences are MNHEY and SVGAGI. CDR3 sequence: CASSSSSYEQYF.

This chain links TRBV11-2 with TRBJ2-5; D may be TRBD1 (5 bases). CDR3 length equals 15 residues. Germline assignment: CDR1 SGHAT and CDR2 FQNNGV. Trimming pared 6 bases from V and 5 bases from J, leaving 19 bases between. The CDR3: CASSPLGQGWETQYF. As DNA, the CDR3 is TGTGCCAGCAGTCCCCTTGGGCAGGGATGGGAGACCCAGTACTTC.

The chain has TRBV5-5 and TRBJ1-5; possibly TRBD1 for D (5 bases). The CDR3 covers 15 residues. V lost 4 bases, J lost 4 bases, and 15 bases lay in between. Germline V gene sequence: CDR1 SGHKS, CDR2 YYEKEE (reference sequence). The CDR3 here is CASSGHGGVNQPQHF. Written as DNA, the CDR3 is TGTGCCAGCAGCGGCCACGGGGGGGTGAATCAGCCCCAGCATTTT.

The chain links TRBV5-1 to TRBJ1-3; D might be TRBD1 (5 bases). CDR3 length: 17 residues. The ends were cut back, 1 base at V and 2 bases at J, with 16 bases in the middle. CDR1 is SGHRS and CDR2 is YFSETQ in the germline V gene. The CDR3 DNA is TGCGCCAGCAGCTTGCGGCGGGGCTACACTCCTGGAAACACCATATATTTT. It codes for CASSLRRGYTPGNTIYF.

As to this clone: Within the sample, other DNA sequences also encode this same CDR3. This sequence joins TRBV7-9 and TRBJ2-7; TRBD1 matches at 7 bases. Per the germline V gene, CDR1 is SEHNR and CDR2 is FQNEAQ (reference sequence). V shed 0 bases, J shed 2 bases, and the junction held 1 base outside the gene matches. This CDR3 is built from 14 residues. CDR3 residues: CASSLAGGPYEQYF. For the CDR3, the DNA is TGTGCCAGCAGCTTAGCAGGGGGCCCCTACGAGCAGTACTTC.